The T cell receptor (beta chain) described here comes from a study of CD8 T cells in ankylosing spondylitis. Study results and limitations: For ankylosing spondylitis blood, a TCR beta motif of fewer than 10 highly homologous variants appeared characteristic. Clones linked with disease were CD8+ and fairly uncommon in the peripheral blood.

V was shortened by 6 bases and J by 6 bases, with 21 bases between the two germline ends. Germline values: CDR1 GTSNPN, CDR2 SVGIG (reference sequence). This CDR3 has 15 residues. Ten or more counts support this clonotype. Its antigen remains unknown. Library preparation for TCR beta used quantitative 5'-RACE with molecular barcodes. One entry per CDR3 protein, called by TCRdb with MiXCR from the 5' RACE reads. The sample has approximately 46,000 distinct CDR3 sequences; roughly 11% are singletons. The source is a male donor with ankylosing spondylitis or in good health (not recorded which). The specimen was blood, either unsorted or a sorted T cell fraction (not recorded which). This rearrangement joins TRBV30 to TRBJ2-1; a possible D gene is TRBD2 (6 bases). The CDR3 loop reads CACLSQGLPFNEQFF. The CDR3 nucleotides are TGTGCCTGTCTCTCCCAGGGACTGCCTTTCAATGAGCAGTTCTTC.